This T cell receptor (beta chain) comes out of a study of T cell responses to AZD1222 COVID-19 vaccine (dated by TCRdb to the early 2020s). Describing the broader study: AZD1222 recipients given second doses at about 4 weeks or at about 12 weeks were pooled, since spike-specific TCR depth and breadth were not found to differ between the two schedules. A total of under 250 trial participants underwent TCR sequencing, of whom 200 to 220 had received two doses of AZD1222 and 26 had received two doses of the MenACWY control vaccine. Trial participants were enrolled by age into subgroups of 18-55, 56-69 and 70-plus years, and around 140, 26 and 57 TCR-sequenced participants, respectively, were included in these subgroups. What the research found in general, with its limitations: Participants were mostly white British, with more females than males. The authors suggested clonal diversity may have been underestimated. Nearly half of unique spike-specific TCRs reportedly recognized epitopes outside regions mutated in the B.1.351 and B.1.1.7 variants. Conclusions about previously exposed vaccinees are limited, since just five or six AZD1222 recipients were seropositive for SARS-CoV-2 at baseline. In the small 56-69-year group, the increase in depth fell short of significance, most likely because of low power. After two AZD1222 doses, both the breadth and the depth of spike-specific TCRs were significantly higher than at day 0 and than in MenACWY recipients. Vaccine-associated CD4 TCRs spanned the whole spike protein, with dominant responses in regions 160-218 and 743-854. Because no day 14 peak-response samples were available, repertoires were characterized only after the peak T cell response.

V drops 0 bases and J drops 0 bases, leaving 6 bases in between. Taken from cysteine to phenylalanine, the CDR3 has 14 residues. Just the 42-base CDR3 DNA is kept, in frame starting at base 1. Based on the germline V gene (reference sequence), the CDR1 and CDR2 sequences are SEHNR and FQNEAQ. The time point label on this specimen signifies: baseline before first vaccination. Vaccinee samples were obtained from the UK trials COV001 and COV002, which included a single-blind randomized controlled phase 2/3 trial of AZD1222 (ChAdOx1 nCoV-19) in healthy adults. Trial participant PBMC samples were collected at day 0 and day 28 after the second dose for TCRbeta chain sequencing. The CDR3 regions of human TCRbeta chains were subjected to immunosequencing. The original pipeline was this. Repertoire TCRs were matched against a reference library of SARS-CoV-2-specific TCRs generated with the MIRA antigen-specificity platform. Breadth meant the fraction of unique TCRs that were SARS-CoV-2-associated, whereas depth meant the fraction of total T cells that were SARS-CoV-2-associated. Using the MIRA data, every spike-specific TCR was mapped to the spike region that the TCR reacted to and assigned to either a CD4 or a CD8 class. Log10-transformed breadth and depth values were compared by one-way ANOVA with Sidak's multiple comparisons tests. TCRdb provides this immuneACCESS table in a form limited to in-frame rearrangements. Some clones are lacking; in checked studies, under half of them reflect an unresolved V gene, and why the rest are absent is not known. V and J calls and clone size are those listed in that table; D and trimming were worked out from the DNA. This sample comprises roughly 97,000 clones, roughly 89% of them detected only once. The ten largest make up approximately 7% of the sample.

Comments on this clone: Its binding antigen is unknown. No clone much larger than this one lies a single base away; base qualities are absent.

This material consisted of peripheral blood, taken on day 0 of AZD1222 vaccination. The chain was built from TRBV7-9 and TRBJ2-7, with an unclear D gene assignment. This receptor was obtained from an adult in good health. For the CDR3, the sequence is CASSLAGSSYEQYF. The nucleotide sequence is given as TGTGCCAGCAGCTTAGCGGGAAGCTCCTACGAGCAGTACTTC.